This is a list of T cell receptor beta chains from one sample in a study of blood T cells in healthy people across ages. Via MiXCR, TCRdb re-called the 5' RACE reads, giving one row per CDR3 protein. Altogether about 1,400,000 distinct CDR3 sequences are present, 35% to 45% being singletons, with the ten largest covering 7.9%. Sequencing was carried out using blood. These receptors were obtained from a woman aged 18-29 years in good health. CDR3s include the opening cysteine and the closing phenylalanine or tryptophan. D genes are given only for firm matches. Not all rows give a size; the values are once, few, many and, for expanded clones, a class.

size	D	V	J	CDR3	DNA
few	-	TRBV25-1	TRBJ1-1	CASSDRWMNTEAFF	TGTGCCAGCAGTGATCGTTGGATGAACACTGAAGCTTTCTTT
-	TRBD1	TRBV12-3/TRBV12-4	TRBJ2-7	CASTQAGGHGNEQYF	TGTGCCAGCACCCAGGCAGGGGGTCATGGAAATGAGCAGTACTTC
many	-	TRBV4-1	TRBJ2-7	CASSQARTYEQYF	TGCGCCAGCAGCCAGGCCCGAACCTACGAGCAGTACTTC
-	-	TRBV21-1	TRBJ2-1	CASSKMKQVVYNEQFF	TGTGCCAGCAGCAAAATGAAACAGGTAGTGTACAATGAGCAGTTCTTC
many	TRBD1	TRBV25-1	TRBJ2-1	CASAQGQSIYTEQFF	TGTGCCAGCGCTCAGGGACAGAGTATTTACACTGAGCAGTTCTTC
few	-	TRBV6-1	TRBJ1-2	CASTVTNYGYTF	TGTGCCAGCACTGTGACCAACTATGGCTACACCTTC
few	-	TRBV3-1	TRBJ1-2	CASSQSLRTYGYTF	TGTGCCAGCAGCCAGAGTCTTAGGACGTATGGCTACACCTTC
few	-	TRBV6-4	TRBJ2-1	CASSPTGTTGNEQFF	TGTGCCAGCAGCCCAACAGGGACGACTGGCAATGAGCAGTTCTTC
-	-	TRBV20-1	TRBJ2-7	CSVNGGNEQYF	TGCAGTGTAAACGGGGGAAACGAGCAGTACTTC
few	-	TRBV28	TRBJ2-1	CASNGGRVEEQFF	TGTGCCAGCAATGGAGGAAGGGTGGAAGAGCAGTTCTTC
-	-	TRBV5-6	TRBJ2-7	CTSSPGLELYEQYF	TGTACCAGCAGCCCGGGACTGGAGCTCTACGAGCAGTACTTC
-	-	TRBV5-1	TRBJ1-2	CASSLVAPQSYGYTF	TGCGCCAGCAGCTTGGTGGCCCCCCAGAGCTATGGCTACACCTTC
-	TRBD2	TRBV2	TRBJ2-3	CASRPETSGTDTQYF	TGTGCCAGCAGACCCGAGACTAGCGGTACAGATACGCAGTATTTT
-	TRBD2	TRBV25-1	TRBJ2-3	CASSESATSGRVDTQYF	TGTGCCAGCAGTGAATCCGCAACTAGCGGGAGGGTAGATACGCAGTATTTT
-	TRBD2	TRBV7-9	TRBJ2-7	CASSQTSGSGEQYF	TGTGCCAGCAGCCAGACTAGCGGGAGCGGCGAGCAGTACTTC
-	-	TRBV7-9	TRBJ1-4	CASSWRTAYNEKLFF	TGTGCCAGCAGCTGGAGGACTGCCTATAATGAAAAACTGTTTTTT
once	TRBD1	TRBV27	TRBJ2-7	CASSLPWTGGDEQYF	TGTGCCAGCAGTTTACCGTGGACAGGGGGTGACGAGCAGTACTTC
-	-	TRBV28	TRBJ2-1	CARSFGLYYNEQFF	TGTGCCAGAAGTTTTGGGCTTTACTACAATGAGCAGTTCTTC
-	-	TRBV4-2	TRBJ2-2	CASSQRLVGGTGELFF	TGTGCCAGCAGCCAACGACTAGTAGGCGGCACCGGGGAGCTGTTTTTT
-	TRBD1	TRBV18	TRBJ2-3	CASSPRDRITDTQYF	TGTGCCAGCTCACCCCGGGACAGGATCACAGATACGCAGTATTTT
few	-	TRBV4-1	TRBJ2-3	CASSQTGTLPDTQYF	TGCGCCAGCAGCCAGACCGGGACACTCCCAGATACGCAGTATTTT
few	-	TRBV30	TRBJ2-7	CAWSVRLDEQYF	TGTGCCTGGAGTGTAAGGTTGGACGAGCAGTACTTC
-	-	TRBV20-1	TRBJ1-2	CSAREAAGSYGYTF	TGCAGTGCTAGAGAAGCGGCAGGGAGCTATGGCTACACCTTC
-	TRBD1	TRBV18	TRBJ2-7	CASSLTPAGGPGEQYF	TGTGCCAGCTCACTAACCCCGGCAGGGGGCCCGGGCGAGCAGTACTTC
-	-	TRBV19	TRBJ2-1	CASSLTITREQFF	TGTGCCAGTAGTCTAACGATCACTAGAGAGCAGTTCTTC
few	-	TRBV2	TRBJ2-5	CASSDSLRGETQYF	TGTGCCAGCAGTGACTCCCTACGGGGGGAGACCCAGTACTTC
-	-	TRBV3-1	TRBJ1-1	CASREGGDTEAFF	TGTGCCAGCAGGGAGGGGGGAGACACTGAAGCTTTCTTT
-	TRBD1	TRBV5-4	TRBJ2-1	CASSRRTGTGGNNEQFF	TGTGCCAGCAGCCGAAGGACCGGGACAGGGGGCAACAATGAGCAGTTCTTC
-	TRBD1	TRBV11-1	TRBJ2-1	CAARGQGDEQFF	TGTGCCGCCCGGGGACAGGGGGATGAGCAGTTCTTC
-	TRBD2	TRBV3-1	TRBJ2-2	CASSASGRATGELFF	TGTGCCAGCAGCGCTAGCGGGAGGGCCACCGGGGAGCTGTTTTTT
-	-	TRBV18	TRBJ2-1	CASSGAVAIYNEQFF	TGTGCCAGCTCAGGGGCCGTAGCTATCTACAATGAGCAGTTCTTC
-	-	TRBV7-3	TRBJ1-1	CASSLGGGSNTEAFF	TGTGCCAGCAGCTTAGGTGGGGGCTCGAACACTGAAGCTTTCTTT
-	-	TRBV6-1	TRBJ2-1	CASSELGFRSYNEQFF	TGTGCCAGCAGTGAATTGGGGTTCCGCTCCTACAATGAGCAGTTCTTC
few	TRBD1	TRBV7-9	TRBJ1-2	CASSILDRAPGGYTF	TGTGCCAGCAGCATCCTCGACAGGGCTCCTGGTGGCTACACCTTC
-	TRBD1	TRBV10-3	TRBJ2-7	CAIQGAGGNEQYF	TGTGCCATCCAGGGGGCTGGTGGCAATGAGCAGTACTTC
few	TRBD1	TRBV7-8	TRBJ1-2	CASSPTTGTDYGYTF	TGTGCCAGCAGCCCTACCACCGGGACAGATTATGGCTACACCTTC
-	-	TRBV4-2	TRBJ2-2	CASSQAGAGDPTGELFF	TGTGCCAGCAGCCAGGCGGGCGCAGGGGACCCCACCGGGGAGCTGTTTTTT
many	-	TRBV7-3	TRBJ1-2	CASSLGPGDYGYTF	TGTGCCAGCAGCTTAGGTCCAGGCGATTATGGCTACACCTTC
few	-	TRBV10-3	TRBJ2-7	CAISENVSRRRSSYEQYF	TGTGCCATCAGTGAGAATGTGTCTCGGCGGCGGAGCTCCTACGAGCAGTACTTC
-	-	TRBV5-1	TRBJ2-7	CASAGGQGYEQYF	TGCGCCAGTGCCGGGGGGCAGGGCTACGAGCAGTACTTC
-	TRBD2	TRBV7-2	TRBJ2-3	CASSMHTTSGRAIDDTQYF	TGTGCCAGCAGCATGCATACCACTAGCGGGAGGGCAATCGATGATACGCAGTATTTT
once	TRBD1	TRBV6-5	TRBJ1-1	CAILTGKEAFF	TGTGCCATTCTGACAGGGAAGGAAGCTTTCTTT